This T cell receptor beta chain was retrieved from a study of blood T cells in healthy people across ages. Study outcomes and limitations: PBMCs went unsorted, and a conclusive naive versus antigen-experienced comparison was therefore prevented. Across the age range, TCR beta diversity per million T cells fell in a roughly linear way. Long-lived donors exceeded aged donors in naive CD4+ cells and diversity.

Next came a second PCR, run for about 7 to 12 cycles, which used a sample-barcoded 5' primer along with a J-beta primer mix. All samples gave at least 2.5 million CDR3-containing paired-end reads. One entry per CDR3 protein, called by TCRdb with MiXCR from the 5' RACE reads. The sample holds fewer than 2,000,000 distinct CDR3 sequences, approximately 40% seen once. This CDR3 spans 13 amino acids. Trimming pared 3 bases from V and 5 bases from J, leaving 13 bases between. Germline V lookup: CDR1 DFQATT, CDR2 SNEGSKA (reference sequence). This clonotype has just a few counts. The target antigen is unknown.

The sequence was obtained from a human donor in good health. The chain combines TRBV20-1 with TRBJ1-1, with TRBD1 as a possible D gene (5 bases). Sequencing was done on a sample of blood. CDR3 protein: CSARVRVETEAFF. CDR3 coding DNA: TGCAGTGCTAGGGTCAGGGTAGAGACTGAAGCTTTCTTT.